What follows describes a single T cell receptor (beta chain). The sample originates from a study of blood T cell repertoires in COVID-19. Study context: There were acute and convalescent COVID-19 samples, and they came from the United States, Italy and Spain. Nucleic acid was either cDNA or gDNA, and it came from T cells, B-cell-depleted T cells, or PBMCs.

The CDR3 contains 13 residues. CDR1 is MNHNS and CDR2 is SASEGT in the germline V gene. Trimming removed 3 bases from V and 5 bases from J, with 9 bases in between. Original analysis: Counts of nucleated cells, estimated from reference gene primer amplification, were obtained. Only in-frame clones appear in the TCRdb table, and some are missing; sequencing was by immunoSEQ multiplex PCR. V, J and clone size are taken as reported in that table, and D and trimming were inferred from the DNA itself. The sample includes about 71,000 clones, about 80% of them seen just once. This sequence joins TRBV6-1 and TRBJ2-3; D possibly corresponds to TRBD1 (6 bases). The sequenced material came from peripheral blood. This receptor was obtained from a man in his sixties or seventies with acute or convalescent COVID-19. The CDR3 protein is CASSDRGGDTQYF. The CDR3 nucleotides read TGTGCCAGCAGTGATCGAGGGGGAGATACGCAGTATTTT.